This is a list of T cell receptor beta chains from one sample in a study of blood T cell repertoires in COVID-19. The method was immunoSEQ multiplex PCR; TCRdb's version includes in-frame clones alone and lacks a portion of them. The repertoire includes 400,000 or so clones, less than 95% of them detected once, and 0.6% sits in the top ten. The sequencing sample was made of PBMCs or T cells enriched from blood (not recorded which). Source of these receptors: a man aged 18-30 years who had recovered from COVID-19. Each CDR3 is given with its conserved first and last residue. Each record gives: V gene, J gene, clone size, D gene, CDR3 DNA, CDR3 protein. D genes are given only for firm matches. Clone size is not always given. Where it is, it says once, few, many or a class for expanded clones.

TRBV12-1	TRBJ2-7	-	-	TGTGCCAGCAGCTTTACCGGGACAGGATCCTACTACGAGCAGTACTTC	CASSFTGTGSYYEQYF
TRBV14	TRBJ2-5	-	-	TGTGCCAGCAGCCAAGAACACCGTGCGGATCAAGAGACCCAGTACTTC	CASSQEHRADQETQYF
TRBV10-3	TRBJ1-5	-	-	TGTGCCATCAGGTCAGGATACGGTCAGCCCCAGCATTTT	CAIRSGYGQPQHF
TRBV18	TRBJ2-5	once	TRBD2	TGTGCCAGCTCATCAACTAGCGAAGAGACCCAGTACTTC	CASSSTSEETQYF
TRBV3-1/TRBV3-2	TRBJ1-1	-	-	TGTGCCAGCGGGCGGGGGCAAGACACTGAAGCTTTCTTT	CASGRGQDTEAFF
TRBV13	TRBJ1-1	-	-	TGTGCCAGCAGCTTCCTGGGCTCGAACACTGAAGCTTTCTTT	CASSFLGSNTEAFF
TRBV4-1	TRBJ2-7	-	-	TGCGCCAGCAGCCCGACTGGACAGAGATTAGACTACGAGCAGTACTTC	CASSPTGQRLDYEQYF
TRBV6-8	TRBJ2-5	-	-	TGTGCCAGCAGTCACGCCCTAAACCGGGACTCGTTAACTTTGGGGGAGACCCAGTACTTC	CASSHALNRDSLTLGETQYF
TRBV10-3	TRBJ2-3	-	-	TGTGCCTCCAACAGGGCTAGCACAGATACGCAGTATTTT	CASNRASTDTQYF
TRBV12-3/TRBV12-4	TRBJ2-1	once	-	TGTGCCAGCAGTTTATCTTTTAGGGGAGAGCAGTTCTTC	CASSLSFRGEQFF
TRBV28	TRBJ1-4	-	-	TGTGCCAGCAGTTTGGCAGTCCTCAGGGAAAAACTGTTTTTT	CASSLAVLREKLFF
TRBV6-4	TRBJ1-5	-	-	TGTGCCAGCTCTGGGGACAAAAATCAGCCCCAGCATTTT	CASSGDKNQPQHF
TRBV2	TRBJ1-1	-	-	TGTGCCAGCAGTGACCAGGGGCACACTGAAGCTTTCTTT	CASSDQGHTEAFF
TRBV3-1/TRBV3-2	TRBJ2-4	-	TRBD2	TGTGCCAGCAGCTCTGTCGGGACTAGCGCCTTAGCCAAAAACATTCAGTACTTC	CASSSVGTSALAKNIQYF
TRBV7-6	TRBJ2-3	-	-	TGTGCCAGCAGCTTAGGGGGCACACGCACAGATACGCAGTATTTT	CASSLGGTRTDTQYF
TRBV27	TRBJ1-5	-	-	TGTGCCAGCAGTTTAAGGCCGGGCGGGGATCAGCCCCAGCATTTT	CASSLRPGGDQPQHF
TRBV19	TRBJ1-2	-	-	TGTGCCAGTATGGGCCTCGTAGAAAAACTTTACACCTTC	CASMGLVEKLYTF
TRBV18	TRBJ2-7	-	TRBD2	TGTGCCAGCTCACCGATTACTAGCGGGGTCTACGAGCAGTACTTC	CASSPITSGVYEQYF
TRBV3-1/TRBV3-2	TRBJ2-6	-	TRBD1	TGTGCCAGCAGGGGAGACAGGGCTGGGGCCAACGTCCTGACTTTC	CASRGDRAGANVLTF
TRBV4-1	TRBJ1-4	few	-	TGCGCCAGCAGCCAAGGAGGGACACCCACTAATGAAAAACTGTTTTTT	CASSQGGTPTNEKLFF
TRBV27	TRBJ1-1	-	-	TGTGCCAGCAGTTCCCTAGCGGTGAACACTGAAGCTTTCTTT	CASSSLAVNTEAFF
TRBV19	TRBJ2-1	-	TRBD1	TGTGCCAGTAGTAAGGGGACAGGGGGCAGTGAGCAGTTCTTC	CASSKGTGGSEQFF
TRBV6-5	TRBJ1-5	once	TRBD1	TGTGCCAGCAGGACAGGGTCGTTCCATCAGCCCCAGCATTTT	CASRTGSFHQPQHF
TRBV5-4	TRBJ1-1	-	-	TGTGCCAGCAGCTTCAGGGGTGGGAGGGACACTGAAGCTTTCTTT	CASSFRGGRDTEAFF
TRBV9	TRBJ2-7	-	-	TGTGCCAGCGAGAGTTCGATCCACCGCTACGAGTACTTC	CASESSIHRYEYF
TRBV7-9	TRBJ1-2	-	TRBD1	TGTGCCAGCAGCGTAGGGACAGGGGTGCCCTATGGCTACACCTTC	CASSVGTGVPYGYTF
TRBV7-9	TRBJ1-4	-	-	TGTGCCAGCAGCCCCCCGGACTACGGGGCTAATGAAAAACTGTTTTTT	CASSPPDYGANEKLFF
TRBV7-2	TRBJ2-3	few	-	TGTGCCAGCAGCTTCCTAGCCGCCTCCCTTACGGATACGCAGTATTTT	CASSFLAASLTDTQYF
TRBV7-3	TRBJ2-1	-	-	TGTGCCAGCAGCCCTCTAAGCTCCTACAATGAGCAGTTCTTC	CASSPLSSYNEQFF
TRBV11-3	TRBJ1-6	-	-	TGTGCCAGCAGCCAGGACAGTTATTCACCCCTCCACTTT	CASSQDSYSPLHF
TRBV19	TRBJ2-2	-	-	TGTGCCAGTACCACGATGGGCCTGGTGAACACCGGGGAGCTGTTTTTT	CASTTMGLVNTGELFF
TRBV7-8	TRBJ1-5	-	-	TGTGCCAGCAGCTTAATGAGAGATCAGCCCCAGCATTTT	CASSLMRDQPQHF
TRBV7-8	TRBJ1-6	-	TRBD1	TGTGCCAGCAGCCTCGACGAGACAGGGAGAAATTCACCCCTCCACTTT	CASSLDETGRNSPLHF
TRBV28	TRBJ2-7	-	-	TGTGCCAGCAGCTGGTTCGGAGCCCTCGGGCAGTACTTC	CASSWFGALGQYF
TRBV3-1/TRBV3-2	TRBJ2-7	-	-	TGTGCCAGCAGCCACGACGAGCGGCCGTCCTACGAGCAGTACTTC	CASSHDERPSYEQYF